The 21 T cell receptor beta chains below come from one sample, sequenced in a study of a mutant IDH1 vaccine in newly diagnosed glioma. Time point: week 23, last vaccination. Vaccination comprised doses that each held 300 ug of mutant IDH1 20-mer peptide, plus topical imiquimod. The antigens these receptors bind are not known. Here immunoSEQ multiplex PCR was the method, and the copy in TCRdb shows in-frame clones only, minus some. The data show about 20,000 clones, around 80% seen once. This specimen was PBMCs, taken from a glioma patient whose treatment included an IDH1 peptide vaccine. The receptors here all came from a man aged 25-45 years with glioma.

The chain recombines TRBV2 with TRBJ2-3, with 9 bases lining up with TRBD1. Unmatched junction bases numbered 7, after V lost 10 bases and J lost 8 bases. The CDR3 totals 12 residues. Germline V lookup: CDR1 SNHLY, CDR2 FYNNEI. CDR3 sequence: CAKSDRGGTQYF. For the CDR3, the DNA is TGTGCCAAGTCGGACAGGGGCGGTACGCAGTATTTT.

The chain employs TRBV6-1 and TRBJ1-5; no firm D call. The V gene lost 6 bases and the J gene lost 0 bases, with 3 bases spanning the gap. The CDR3 has 12 amino acids. The V gene's germline CDR1 is MNHNS and CDR2 SASEGT. The CDR3 region has the DNA TGTGCCAGCAGAGATAGCAATCAGCCCCAGCATTTT. Its translation: CASRDSNQPQHF.

This clone was seen a few times. The V and J genes are TRBV19 and TRBJ1-5; possibly TRBD1 for D (6 bases). Looked up from germline, CDR1 is LNHDA and CDR2 is SQIVND (reference sequence). The CDR3 covers 16 residues. The V end was cut by 1 base, the J end by 3 bases, with 13 bases between. The CDR3 DNA is TGTGCCAGTAGTATAGTTGGGGGGGCGAACAATCAGCCCCAGCATTTT. Its protein is CASSIVGGANNQPQHF.

The gene calls are TRBV7-9 and TRBJ2-7, with D maybe TRBD2 (6 bases). Trimming took 1 base from V and 5 from J, leaving 12 bases between them. From germline, CDR1 is SEHNR and CDR2 FQNEAQ (reference sequence). The CDR3 loop spans 14 amino acids. The CDR3 protein is CASSLVQGGHEQYF. The CDR3 bases are TGTGCCAGCAGCTTAGTCCAGGGAGGCCACGAGCAGTACTTC.

The chain carries TRBV5-5 and TRBJ1-4; 10 positions match TRBD1. CDR1 and CDR2 from the germline V gene are SGHKS and YYEKEE (reference sequence). With 3 bases clipped from V and 6 bases from J, the junction kept 2 bases outside the gene matches. CDR3 length equals 14 residues. CDR3 sequence reads: CASSSGQGYEKLFF. CDR3 coding DNA: TGTGCCAGCAGCTCGGGACAGGGGTATGAAAAACTGTTTTTT.

V and J are TRBV15 and TRBJ2-3; 7 bases map to TRBD2. The V segment lost 3 bases and the J segment 3 bases; nucleotides outside the gene matches: 12. CDR1 and CDR2 from the germline V gene are LNHNV and YYDKDF (reference sequence). CDR3 size: 17 residues. This CDR3 reads CATSSPLGGRNTDTQYF. CDR3 DNA sequence: TGTGCCACCAGCAGTCCCCTGGGGGGGAGAAATACAGATACGCAGTATTTT.

The chain carries TRBV9 and TRBJ2-2; 10 bases match TRBD2. The CDR3 sequence is 16 residues long. In germline, CDR1 is SGDLS, CDR2 YYNGEE. The ends lost 0 bases at V and 6 bases at J; junction bases unmatched: 5. The CDR3 sequence is CASSVVSSGSAGELFF. Here the CDR3 DNA reads TGTGCCAGCAGCGTAGTGTCTAGCGGGAGTGCCGGGGAGCTGTTTTTT. The variable domain in full, completed from reference TRBV9 and TRBJ2-2, reads DSGVTQTPKHLITATGQRVTLRCSPRSGDLSVYWYQQSLDQGLQFLIQYYNGEERAKGNILERFSAQQFPDLHSELNLSSLELGDSALYFCASSVVSSGSAGELFFGEGSRLTVL.

This clone has only one observation. The chain joins TRBV18 to TRBJ2-3; D possibly matches TRBD1 or TRBD2 (5 bases each). The CDR3 runs to 15 residues. Germline V gene lookup returns CDR1 KGHSH and CDR2 LQKENI. Trimming shortened V by 2 bases and J by 4 bases, and 13 bases separated the two germline ends. CDR3 sequence (DNA): TGTGCCAGCTCACCAGGGGGAGATAGGGCAGATACGCAGTATTTT. Residues: CASSPGGDRADTQYF. Complete variable domain (other parts from reference TRBV18 and TRBJ2-3): NAGVMQNPRHLVRRRGQEARLRCSPMKGHSHVYWYRQLPEEGLKFMVYLQKENIIDESGMPKERFSAEFPKEGPSILRIQQVVRGDSAAYFCASSPGGDRADTQYFGPGTRLTVL.

The V gene is TRBV4-1, the J gene TRBJ2-7; D not resolved. CDR1 is MGHRA, CDR2 YSYEKL, per germline. The CDR3 is made up of 14 amino acids. V lost 0 bases, J lost 1 base, and 7 bases lay in between. The CDR3 DNA sequence: TGCGCCAGCAGCCAAGATTCCATTTCCTACGAGCAGTACTTC. Encoded protein: CASSQDSISYEQYF.

The rearrangement joins TRBV30 to TRBJ1-1; D is possibly TRBD1 (5 bases). CDR3 length: 13 amino acids. Germline-derived CDR1 and CDR2 are GTSNPN and SVGIG (reference sequence). Trimming stripped 0 bases from V and 5 bases from J, with 10 bases between. Here the CDR3 reads CAWSVGGETEAFF. The CDR3 DNA reads TGTGCCTGGAGTGTGGGGGGGGAAACTGAAGCTTTCTTT. Full variable domain (missing parts from reference TRBV30 and TRBJ1-1): SQTIHQWPATLVQPVGSPLSLECTVEGTSNPNLYWYRQAAGRGLQLLFYSVGIGQISSEVPQNLSASRPQDRQFILSSKKLLLSDSGFYLCAWSVGGETEAFFGQGTRLTVV.

As concerns this clone: The same CDR3 is also encoded by other DNA sequences in this sample. This sequence joins TRBV27 and TRBJ2-7, with TRBD2 identical over 7 bases. The CDR3 is 13 residues long. Germline V gene sequence: CDR1 MNHEY, CDR2 SMNVEV (reference sequence). V lost 5 bases to trimming and J lost 4 bases; unmatched junction nucleotides: 5. This CDR3 is CASSPTSEYEQYF. The CDR3 DNA reads as TGTGCCAGCAGTCCTACTAGCGAATACGAGCAGTACTTC.

This chain joins TRBV7-9 and TRBJ1-2; D ambiguous. Per germline, CDR1 SEHNR and CDR2 FQNEAQ (reference sequence). Trimming left V 5 bases short and J 1 base short, with 8 bases between. The CDR3 runs 13 residues. The CDR3 DNA sequence: TGTGCCAGCAGCCTAGTGAGTAACTATGGCTACACCTTC. It codes for CASSLVSNYGYTF.

In this sample, this clone turned up a few times. V usage is TRBV30 and J usage is TRBJ1-4; D might be TRBD1 (5 bases). The CDR3 covers 13 residues. The V end was cut by 2 bases, the J end by 7 bases, with 11 bases between. Germline loops: CDR1 GTSNPN, CDR2 SVGIG (reference sequence). The CDR3 region has the DNA TGTGCCTGGAGTCAAGGGACCAGTGAAAAACTGTTTTTT. This codes for CAWSQGTSEKLFF.

In its sample, this clone was seen once. The rearrangement joins TRBV27 to TRBJ2-1, with a weak D call TRBD1 (5 bases). The CDR3 extends over 17 amino acids. V lost 0 bases, J lost 7 bases, and 19 bases lay in between. Looked up from germline, CDR1 is MNHEY and CDR2 is SMNVEV (reference sequence). The CDR3 loop reads CASSLSPGRVHFNEQFF. Here the CDR3 DNA reads TGTGCCAGCAGTTTATCTCCAGGGCGAGTCCATTTTAATGAGCAGTTCTTC.

This chain joins TRBV12-5 and TRBJ1-2, with D hard to call. The V end was cut by 5 bases, the J end by 8 bases, with 12 bases between. CDR1 is LGHNT and CDR2 is FRNRAP in the germline V gene. CDR3 size: 12 residues. The CDR3 bases are TGTGCTAGTGGTACCCCCCTTGAGGGCTACACCTTC. This encodes CASGTPLEGYTF.

The V and J genes are TRBV15 and TRBJ1-1; TRBD1 aligns across 8 bases. J was trimmed by 4 bases and V by 3 bases; bases with no gene match: 1. This CDR3 has 13 residues. Germline CDR1 and CDR2: LNHNV and YYDKDF (reference sequence). Written as DNA, the CDR3 is TGTGCCACCAGCAGCACAGGGGGCACTGAAGCTTTCTTT. Translated: CATSSTGGTEAFF.

This clone has a handful of counts. CDR3 nucleotide sequence: TGTGCCAGCAGCCGTGTGGATATGGACACTGAAGCTTTCTTT. This encodes CASSRVDMDTEAFF. The chain recombines TRBV5-6 with TRBJ1-1; D gene unclear. V dropped 4 bases and J dropped 3 bases, with 13 bases sitting between them. Germline CDR1 reads SGHDT; CDR2 reads YYEEEE. There are 14 residues in the CDR3.

This rearrangement joins TRBV6-5 to TRBJ2-1; D might be TRBD2 (5 bases). CDR1 and CDR2 from the germline V gene are MNHEY and SVGAGI. Between the trimmed V and J ends, which lost 6 bases and 2 bases, there was a span of 11 bases. The CDR3 runs 14 residues. The CDR3 is CASRPGYPYNEQFF. In DNA, the CDR3 is TGTGCCAGCAGACCGGGGTACCCCTACAATGAGCAGTTCTTC.

The J gene is TRBJ2-3, the V gene TRBV6-4; a possible D gene is TRBD2 (7 bases). The germline V and J ends were trimmed by 4 bases and 0 bases, with 14 bases remaining between them. The CDR3 loop spans 16 amino acids. Germline V gene data show CDR1 as MRHNA and CDR2 as SNTAGT. The CDR3 nucleotides read TGTGCCAGCAGTGTTATACAGGGACTAAGCACAGATACGCAGTATTTT. Translation gives CASSVIQGLSTDTQYF.

V is TRBV14 and J is TRBJ1-1; D gene unclear. Germline lookup yields CDR1 SGHDN and CDR2 FVKESK. CDR3 length: 17 residues. V shed 1 base and J shed 5 bases, with 20 bases lying between them. This CDR3 is CASSQGMDARKRTEAFF. For the CDR3, the DNA is TGTGCCAGCAGCCAAGGTATGGACGCCCGAAAGAGGACTGAAGCTTTCTTT.

This clone occurred once. The chain combines TRBV30 with TRBJ1-2; D remains unclear. Germline-derived CDR1 and CDR2 are GTSNPN and SVGIG (reference sequence). Trimming stripped 2 bases from V and 8 bases from J, with 15 bases between. CDR3 size: 13 residues. CDR3 bases: TGTGCCTGGAGTCTTTCTAGACACAGCGGCTACACCTTC. Translated, it gives CAWSLSRHSGYTF.